A selection of T cell receptor beta chains follows, all from one sample in a study of shared clonotypes between healthy human individuals. The data were produced by immunoSEQ multiplex PCR, yet TCRdb's version contains in-frame clones alone and is incomplete. The table shows roughly 2.5 million clones, with 85% to 95% occurring only once. Sequenced material: naive CD4+ T cells sorted from blood. The source of these receptors is a man between 18 and 35 years old in good health. Both conserved end residues are part of each CDR3. The D gene is left open where the match is weak. Some rows have no size entry. The others give once, few or many, or a class for an expanded clone.

TRBJ2-7	TRBD1	NA	TRBV6-5	CASSYSVGTGGEQYF	TGTGCCAGCAGTTACTCTGTCGGGACAGGGGGCGAGCAGTACTTC
TRBJ1-6	NA	few	TRBV30	CAWRDNSPLHF	TGTGCCTGGAGAGATAATTCACCCCTCCACTTT
TRBJ2-2	NA	NA	TRBV6-6	CASSRHGELFF	TGTGCCAGCAGTAGGCACGGGGAGCTGTTTTTT
TRBJ1-2	NA	NA	TRBV6-6	CASTPGRAYGYTF	TGTGCCAGCACACCGGGGCGCGCCTATGGCTACACCTTC
TRBJ2-6	NA	NA	TRBV5-5	CASSLSGANVLTF	TGTGCCAGCAGCCTCTCTGGGGCCAACGTCCTGACTTTC
TRBJ1-5	NA	NA	TRBV5-6	CASSLGYGNQPQHF	TGTGCCAGCAGCTTGGGTTACGGGAATCAGCCCCAGCATTTT
TRBJ2-7	NA	NA	TRBV6-1	CASSEAGGNEQYF	TGTGCCAGCAGTGAAGCCGGCGGGAACGAGCAGTACTTC
TRBJ2-7	NA	NA	TRBV21-1	CASSTRDRSYEQYF	TGTGCCAGCAGCACTAGGGACCGGTCCTACGAGCAGTACTTC
TRBJ2-1	TRBD2	NA	TRBV7-8	CASSPPGGDPWNEQFF	TGTGCCAGCAGCCCCCCGGGGGGGGACCCTTGGAATGAGCAGTTCTTC
TRBJ2-5	TRBD2	NA	TRBV5-4	CASSLASSGGETQYF	TGTGCCAGCAGCTTGGCGTCTAGCGGGGGGGAGACCCAGTACTTC
TRBJ2-7	NA	NA	TRBV6-1	CASSETGLYEQYF	TGTGCCAGCAGTGAGACAGGCCTCTACGAGCAGTACTTC
TRBJ1-6	NA	NA	TRBV18	CASSPPGTGSSYNSPLHF	TGTGCCAGCTCACCACCGGGGACGGGTAGCTCCTATAATTCACCCCTCCACTTT
TRBJ1-2	NA	NA	TRBV14	CASSQLGTRGYTF	TGTGCCAGCAGCCAGCTGGGGACGCGCGGCTACACCTTC
TRBJ2-7	TRBD1	NA	TRBV2	CASGTDSYEQYF	TGTGCCAGCGGGACAGACTCCTACGAGCAGTACTTC
TRBJ1-1	NA	NA	TRBV2	CASSEEPTLGEAFF	TGTGCCAGCAGTGAGGAACCGACTTTGGGAGAAGCTTTCTTT
TRBJ2-1	NA	NA	TRBV10-3	CAISGSAESSYNEQFF	TGTGCCATCAGTGGGAGTGCGGAGAGCTCCTACAATGAGCAGTTCTTC
TRBJ2-1	NA	NA	TRBV5-1	CASSNPFSSYNEQFF	TGCGCCAGCAGCAATCCATTTTCCTCCTACAATGAGCAGTTCTTC
TRBJ2-3	TRBD1	NA	TRBV18	CASRRDRVVGAQYF	TGTGCCAGTCGCCGGGACAGGGTAGTCGGGGCGCAGTATTTT
TRBJ1-3	NA	NA	TRBV28	CASSLVRTQVGNTIYF	TGTGCCAGCTCCCTCGTAAGGACCCAGGTGGGAAACACCATATATTTT
TRBJ2-2	NA	NA	TRBV12-5	CASGLARGTAFYGELFF	TGTGCTAGTGGTTTGGCTAGAGGGACGGCGTTTTACGGGGAGCTGTTTTTT
TRBJ2-7	TRBD1	NA	TRBV6-5	CASSYRGTGGTYEQYF	TGTGCCAGCAGTTACCGTGGGACAGGGGGAACCTACGAGCAGTACTTC
TRBJ2-7	NA	NA	TRBV18	CASSRDPMMGQYF	TGTGCCAGCTCACGGGACCCAATGATGGGGCAGTACTTC
TRBJ2-1	NA	NA	TRBV9	CASSAVPQGEQFF	TGTGCCAGCAGCGCCGTACCCCAGGGTGAGCAGTTCTTC
TRBJ2-3	NA	NA	TRBV5-4	CASSLWDERADTQYF	TGTGCCAGCAGCTTGTGGGACGAGCGCGCAGATACGCAGTATTTT
TRBJ1-2	NA	NA	TRBV5-1	CASSLSAAYGYTF	TGCGCCAGCAGCTTGTCTGCGGCCTATGGCTACACCTTC
TRBJ1-5	NA	few	TRBV18	CASSPFGRGQPQHF	TGTGCCAGCTCACCTTTTGGGAGGGGGCAGCCCCAGCATTTT
TRBJ2-3	TRBD2	NA	TRBV30	CAGRQAGGDTQYF	TGTGCCGGTCGTCAAGCGGGGGGTGATACGCAGTATTTT
TRBJ2-7	TRBD1	NA	TRBV28	CASRSRQGIYEQYF	TGTGCCAGCCGCTCAAGACAGGGTATCTACGAGCAGTACTTC
TRBJ2-7	TRBD2	few	TRBV7-4	CASSPQCLAGSVDEQYF	TGTGCCAGCAGCCCGCAATGTCTAGCGGGTTCGGTCGACGAGCAGTACTTC
TRBJ2-5	NA	NA	TRBV20-1	CSAVGGETQYF	TGCAGTGCTGTGGGGGGCGAGACCCAGTACTTC
TRBJ2-5	TRBD1	NA	TRBV11-3	CASSLDPRGQGQETQYF	TGTGCCAGCAGCTTAGATCCGAGGGGGCAGGGCCAAGAGACCCAGTACTTC
TRBJ2-3	TRBD2	NA	TRBV15	CATSRDNGRATDTQYF	TGTGCCACCAGCAGAGACAACGGGAGGGCCACAGATACGCAGTATTTT
TRBJ1-3	NA	NA	TRBV30	CAWVGDAGNTIYF	TGTGCCTGGGTGGGTGACGCTGGAAACACCATATATTTT
TRBJ2-5	TRBD2	NA	TRBV7-2	CASGTSGRASETQYF	TGTGCCAGCGGGACTAGCGGGAGGGCCAGTGAGACCCAGTACTTC
TRBJ1-5	NA	NA	TRBV10-2	CASSHGEVQQPQHF	TGCGCCAGCAGTCATGGGGAAGTGCAGCAGCCCCAGCATTTT
TRBJ2-7	NA	NA	TRBV29-1	CSVEVLGYEQYF	TGCAGCGTTGAAGTATTGGGGTACGAGCAGTACTTC
TRBJ2-1	TRBD2	NA	TRBV9	CASSAGGYNEQFF	TGTGCCAGCAGCGCGGGGGGTTACAATGAGCAGTTCTTC
TRBJ1-2	NA	NA	TRBV30	CAWSVSGPNGYTF	TGTGCCTGGAGTGTTTCGGGGCCGAATGGCTACACCTTC
TRBJ1-3	NA	NA	TRBV27	CASSFAGSGNTIYF	TGTGCCAGCAGTTTCGCGGGATCCGGAAACACCATATATTTT
TRBJ1-2	NA	NA	TRBV7-2	CASSLMVSIQGVPNYGYTF	TGTGCCAGCAGCTTAATGGTCTCCATTCAGGGAGTCCCTAACTATGGCTACACCTTC
TRBJ2-7	TRBD1	NA	TRBV13	CASSLAGTDSYEQYF	TGTGCCAGCAGCTTAGCTGGGACAGACTCCTACGAGCAGTACTTC
TRBJ2-1	TRBD1	NA	TRBV5-1	CASSLPGQGYNEQFF	TGCGCCAGCTCCCTTCCCGGACAGGGGTACAATGAGCAGTTCTTC
TRBJ2-1	NA	NA	TRBV7-9	CASSFTSGENNEQFF	TGTGCCAGCAGCTTTACCAGCGGCGAGAACAATGAGCAGTTCTTC
TRBJ1-1	NA	NA	TRBV7-3	CASSSNSLAEAFF	TGTGCCAGCAGCTCGAACTCTCTGGCTGAAGCTTTCTTT
TRBJ2-7	NA	NA	TRBV30	CAWSVRWGKAGTYEQYF	TGTGCCTGGAGTGTACGTTGGGGCAAGGCCGGAACCTACGAGCAGTACTTC
TRBJ2-2	NA	NA	TRBV6-6	CASSYTQLHTGELFF	TGTGCCAGCAGTTACACACAGCTCCACACCGGGGAGCTGTTTTTT
TRBJ2-1	NA	once	TRBV29-1	CSVEVRASYNEQFF	TGCAGCGTTGAAGTCCGGGCGTCCTACAATGAGCAGTTCTTC
TRBJ2-7	NA	once	TRBV7-2	CASSPRLSYEQYF	TGTGCCAGCAGCCCACGCCTCTCCTACGAGCAGTACTTC
TRBJ1-1	NA	once	TRBV11-3	CASRVLGGGADTEAFF	TGTGCCAGCAGGGTACTAGGGGGGGGCGCAGACACTGAAGCTTTCTTT
TRBJ2-7	NA	NA	TRBV11-2	CASTFGRNYEQYF	TGTGCCAGCACCTTTGGACGGAACTACGAGCAGTACTTC
TRBJ2-3	NA	NA	TRBV6-6	CASSSSTDTQYF	TGTGCCAGCAGTTCCAGCACAGATACGCAGTATTTT
TRBJ2-7	NA	NA	TRBV15	CATSRDPPGGLTGEQYF	TGTGCCACCAGCAGAGATCCTCCGGGCGGACTAACGGGCGAGCAGTACTTC
TRBJ1-2	NA	NA	TRBV9	CASSGGSGGRGYTF	TGTGCCAGCAGCGGAGGGTCGGGGGGGCGAGGCTACACCTTC
TRBJ1-5	TRBD1	NA	TRBV5-1	CASSLEAGGNQPQHF	TGCGCCAGCAGCTTGGAGGCAGGGGGTAATCAGCCCCAGCATTTT
TRBJ2-7	TRBD2	NA	TRBV29-1	CSVGGGKYEQYF	TGCAGCGTTGGGGGGGGAAAGTACGAGCAGTACTTC